These T cell receptor beta chains were read from a single sample in a study of blood T cell repertoires in COVID-19. The assay was immunoSEQ multiplex PCR, and TCRdb's table has in-frame clones only and misses some. Among about 100,000 clones listed, roughly 92% were seen once. The specimen was peripheral blood. The receptors stem from a woman in her forties or fifties with COVID-19, enrolled during active disease. Each CDR3 is given with its conserved first and last residue. Each record gives: clone size, D gene, J gene, V gene, CDR3 DNA, CDR3 protein. The D gene is left open where the match is weak. Size is omitted from some rows. Given values are once, few, many or a class for expanded clones.

-	-	TRBJ1-5	TRBV7-2	TGTGCCAGCAGCTTAGGCGGGGCCCCCCAGCAGCATTTT	CASSLGGAPQQHF
-	-	TRBJ1-3	TRBV6-1	TGTGCCAGCAGTGAAGCGGCAGGGGCATCTGGAAACACCATATATTTT	CASSEAAGASGNTIYF
-	-	TRBJ1-2	TRBV24-1	TGTGCCACCAGTGACCCCCTCTCTCCGGGATTAGGCTATGGCTACACCTTC	CATSDPLSPGLGYGYTF
-	TRBD2	TRBJ2-1	TRBV6-4	TGTGCCAGCAGTGACTCGGGACTAGGGGCGGGGGAGCAGTTCTTC	CASSDSGLGAGEQFF
-	TRBD1	TRBJ1-1	TRBV29-1	TGCAGCGTCGGTATCGGGACAGGGGGCACTGAAGCTTTCTTT	CSVGIGTGGTEAFF
-	-	TRBJ1-5	TRBV15	TGTGCCACCAGCAGAGGTAGGGGTCCGGCAGGGGCGAACTACAATCAGCCCCAGCATTTT	CATSRGRGPAGANYNQPQHF
-	TRBD1	TRBJ2-1	TRBV13	TGTGCCAGCAGACGGACAGGGGGCAACAATGAGCAGTTCTTC	CASRRTGGNNEQFF
-	-	TRBJ1-6	TRBV10-3	TGTGCCATCAGTGTGGGCCAGATGAACCCCCTCCACTTT	CAISVGQMNPLHF
-	-	TRBJ2-7	TRBV20-1	TGCAGTGCTAGAACCCTATACGAGCAGTACTTC	CSARTLYEQYF
-	TRBD1	TRBJ1-3	TRBV18	TGTGCCAGCTCACCACGGGACAGACACTCTGGAAACACCATATATTTT	CASSPRDRHSGNTIYF
-	-	TRBJ2-4	TRBV3-1/TRBV3-2	TGTGCCAGCAGCCCCCCCAGGTCCAAAAACATTCAGTACTTC	CASSPPRSKNIQYF
once	-	TRBJ2-3	TRBV11-3	TGTGCCAGCAGCTCTCCGGGAGGCACAGATACGCAGTATTTT	CASSSPGGTDTQYF
-	TRBD1	TRBJ1-4	TRBV19	TGTGCCAGTAGTACGGGACAGGGAGGGATTGAAAAACTGTTTTTT	CASSTGQGGIEKLFF
-	-	TRBJ2-2	TRBV5-1	TGCGCCAGCAGCCCAGGGAACACCGGGGAGCTGTTTTTT	CASSPGNTGELFF
-	-	TRBJ2-4	TRBV11-2	TGTGCCAGCAGCTTAGTAAGGCGGCAGGGGGGCATTCAGTACTTC	CASSLVRRQGGIQYF
-	TRBD2	TRBJ2-2	TRBV11-2	TGTGCCAGCAGGCGGGCGGGGGGGGCAAGACAGCGTCGGGAGCTGTTTTTT	CASRRAGGARQRRELFF
once	-	TRBJ2-2	TRBV27	TGTGCCAGCAGCCGGGTCAGCTCCGGGGAGCTGTTTTTT	CASSRVSSGELFF
-	TRBD2	TRBJ2-3	TRBV6-5	TGTGCCAGCTCGGGGGGGTTTGGGGGCACAGATACGCAGTATTTT	CASSGGFGGTDTQYF